The 13 T cell receptor beta chains below come from one sample, sequenced in a study of blood T cells in healthy people across ages. PCR was performed a second time for 7 to 11 cycles using a sample-barcoded 5' primer and a J-beta primer mix. TCRdb recomputed calls from the 5' RACE reads with MiXCR, one row per CDR3 protein. The table includes roughly 680,000 distinct CDR3 sequences, 49% detected once. The specimen was blood. Source of these receptors: an older woman in good health.

Only one count was recorded for this clonotype. The chain has TRBV28 and TRBJ2-1, with 15 bases identical to TRBD2. J was trimmed by 7 bases and V by 5 bases; bases with no gene match: 9. Germline CDR1 MDHEN, CDR2 SYDVKM. The CDR3 spans 17 residues. CDR3 in DNA: TGTGCCAGCAGTCAGGGACTAGCGGGAGGTCTGACAAATGAGCAGTTCTTC. It specifies CASSQGLAGGLTNEQFF.

The chain couples TRBV12-5 to TRBJ2-4, with D possibly TRBD1 on 5 matching bases. V gave up 6 bases and J gave up 6 bases, with 24 bases separating them. Per the germline V gene, CDR1 is LGHNT and CDR2 is FRNRAP. The CDR3 length is 17 residues. The CDR3 DNA reads as TGTGCTAGTGGGCCCTCCTTCATGCAGGGTTCTGGAAACATTCAGTACTTC. Translating it yields CASGPSFMQGSGNIQYF.

The rearrangement uses TRBV7-9 and TRBJ2-2; 7 bases fit TRBD1. V lost 2 bases to trimming and J lost 2 bases; unmatched junction nucleotides: 5. The CDR3 has 16 residues. Per germline, CDR1 SEHNR and CDR2 FQNEAQ (reference sequence). The CDR3 DNA reads TGTGCCAGCAGCTTAACAAGGGGGCTCAACACCGGGGAGCTGTTTTTT. This translates into CASSLTRGLNTGELFF.

This sequence joins TRBV7-2 and TRBJ2-1, with TRBD2 as a possible D gene (6 bases). In germline, CDR1 is SGHTA, CDR2 FQGNSA. The length of the CDR3 is 17 residues. The V end lost 6 bases, the J end lost 0 bases, and 18 bases lay between the germline ends. The CDR3 sequence is CASRSIIGLLSYNEQFF. CDR3 sequence (DNA): TGTGCCAGCAGGTCAATTATAGGACTACTCTCCTACAATGAGCAGTTCTTC.

Only one count was recorded for this clonotype. The chain uses TRBV5-1 and TRBJ2-5; TRBD1 matches at 7 bases. Trimming at V came to 1 base and at J to 3 bases, leaving 6 bases not matched to a gene. This CDR3 has 15 residues. Germline V gives CDR1 SGHRS, CDR2 YFSETQ. CDR3 region: CASSLYGTVEETQYF. The CDR3 nucleotides read TGCGCCAGCAGCTTGTATGGGACAGTCGAAGAGACCCAGTACTTC.

The chain combines TRBV6-6 with TRBJ2-4; D may be TRBD2 (5 bases). The CDR3 runs 16 residues. V was shortened by 5 bases and J by 0 bases, with 14 bases between the two germline ends. Germline loops: CDR1 MNHNY, CDR2 SVGAGI (reference sequence). This CDR3 reads CASSHRAELAKNIQYF. CDR3 bases: TGTGCCAGCAGTCATCGAGCGGAACTAGCCAAAAACATTCAGTACTTC.

The J gene is TRBJ1-6, the V gene TRBV7-8; D gene uncertain. The germline CDR1 and CDR2 sequences are SGHVS and FQNEAQ. V was trimmed by 0 bases and J by 10 bases, leaving 7 bases between them. This CDR3 contains 13 residues. The CDR3 here is CASSLAYSSPLHF. The CDR3 DNA is TGTGCCAGCAGCTTAGCGTACAGCTCACCCCTCCACTTT.

This clonotype was recorded only once. The rearrangement joins TRBV2 to TRBJ2-4; D not resolved. The assigned J gene may be wrong: the sequence end matches TRBJ2-5 better. This CDR3 spans 14 amino acids. CDR1 and CDR2 from the germline V gene are SNHLY and FYNNEI. The CDR3 nucleotides read TGTGCCAGCAGTGAAAATGGGCTGGGGGAGACCCAGTACTTC. Residues: CASSENGLGETQYF.

The V gene is TRBV7-2, the J gene TRBJ1-1, with D tentatively TRBD1 (5 bases). V lost 2 bases and J lost 0, with 7 bases in between. The germline gives CDR1 SGHTA, CDR2 FQGNSA. This CDR3 comprises 14 residues. The CDR3 nucleotides are TGTGCCAGCAGCTTAATGGGGGTGAACACTGAAGCTTTCTTT. This encodes CASSLMGVNTEAFF.

The chain uses TRBV7-3 and TRBJ2-3; 10 positions match TRBD1. The CDR3 has 15 residues. Germline-derived CDR1 and CDR2 are SGHTA and FQGTGA. Trimming took 5 bases from V and 2 from J; bases not matched to a gene: 4. The DNA of the CDR3 is TGTGCCAGCAGCAGGGGGACAGGGGACACAGATACGCAGTATTTT. Translated: CASSRGTGDTDTQYF.

The genes are TRBV7-2 and TRBJ1-5; 7 nucleotides agree with TRBD1. Germline CDR1 SGHTA, CDR2 FQGNSA. Germline trimming cut 0 bases from V and 9 bases from J; bases unmatched to any gene: 5. The CDR3 runs 14 residues. This CDR3 is CASSLARDSGPQHF. CDR3 sequence (DNA): TGTGCCAGCAGCTTAGCAAGGGACAGCGGGCCCCAGCATTTT.

The genes are TRBV5-1 and TRBJ2-7; TRBD1 matches 8 bases. Trimming at V came to 3 bases and at J to 3 bases, leaving 11 bases not matched to a gene. CDR3 length: 16 amino acids. Germline assignment: CDR1 SGHRS and CDR2 YFSETQ. The CDR3 reads CASSSHTGTGNYEQYF. The CDR3 nucleotides read TGCGCCAGCAGCTCTCATACCGGGACAGGAAACTACGAGCAGTACTTC. Variable domain in full (rest from reference TRBV5-1 and TRBJ2-7): KAGVTQTPRYLIKTRGQQVTLSCSPISGHRSVSWYQQTPGQGLQFLFEYFSETQRNKGNFPGRFSGRQFSNSRSEMNVSTLELGDSALYLCASSSHTGTGNYEQYFGPGTRLTVT.

The chain uses TRBV12-3 or TRBV12-4 and TRBJ2-2; 8 bases agree with TRBD2. Trimming at V came to 2 bases and at J to 5 bases, leaving 10 bases not matched to a gene. CDR3 length equals 17 residues. CDR3 DNA sequence: TGTGCCAGCAGTTTAAAAAGGGCGGGAGGTAATACCGGGGAGCTGTTTTTT. This encodes CASSLKRAGGNTGELFF.